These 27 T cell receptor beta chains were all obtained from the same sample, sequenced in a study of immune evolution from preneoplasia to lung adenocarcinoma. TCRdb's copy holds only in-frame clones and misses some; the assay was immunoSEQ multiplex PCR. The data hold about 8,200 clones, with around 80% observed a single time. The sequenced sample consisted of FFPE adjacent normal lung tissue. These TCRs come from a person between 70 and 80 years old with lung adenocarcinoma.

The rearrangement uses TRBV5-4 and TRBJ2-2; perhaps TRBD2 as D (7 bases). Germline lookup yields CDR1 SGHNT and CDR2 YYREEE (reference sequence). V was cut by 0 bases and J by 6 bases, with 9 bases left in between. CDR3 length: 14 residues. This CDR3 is CASSLGGGAGELFF. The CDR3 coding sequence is TGTGCCAGCAGCTTGGGGGGGGGCGCCGGGGAGCTGTTTTTT.

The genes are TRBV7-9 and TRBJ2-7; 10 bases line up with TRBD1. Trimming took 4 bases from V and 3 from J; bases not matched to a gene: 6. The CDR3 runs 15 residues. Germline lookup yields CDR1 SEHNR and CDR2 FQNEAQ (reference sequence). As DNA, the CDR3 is TGTGCCAGCAGCTCAGAAGGACAGGGGGTCTACGAGCAGTACTTC. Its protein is CASSSEGQGVYEQYF.

CDR3 in amino acids: CAWMVGGSTEAFF. In DNA form, the CDR3 reads TGTGCCTGGATGGTTGGGGGGTCCACTGAAGCTTTCTTT. This rearrangement joins TRBV30 to TRBJ1-1; weak D call: TRBD1 (5 bases). The CDR3 length is 13 residues. Germline lookup yields CDR1 GTSNPN and CDR2 SVGIG (reference sequence). V gave up 4 bases and J gave up 4 bases, with 13 bases separating them. Complete variable domain (other parts from reference TRBV30 and TRBJ1-1): SQTIHQWPATLVQPVGSPLSLECTVEGTSNPNLYWYRQAAGRGLQLLFYSVGIGQISSEVPQNLSASRPQDRQFILSSKKLLLSDSGFYLCAWMVGGSTEAFFGQGTRLTVV.

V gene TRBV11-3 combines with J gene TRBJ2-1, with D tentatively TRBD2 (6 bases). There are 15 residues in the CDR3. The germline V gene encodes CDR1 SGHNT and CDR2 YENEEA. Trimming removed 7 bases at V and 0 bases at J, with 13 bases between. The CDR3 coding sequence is TGTGCCAGCACCATTGACGGGAGCTCCTACAATGAGCAGTTCTTC. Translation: CASTIDGSSYNEQFF. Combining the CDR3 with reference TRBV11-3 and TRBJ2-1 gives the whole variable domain EAGVVQSPRYKIIEKKQPVAFWCNPISGHNTLYWYLQNLGQGPELLIRYENEEAVDDSQLPKDRFSAERLKGVDSTLKIQPAELGDSAVYLCASTIDGSSYNEQFFGPGTRLTVL.

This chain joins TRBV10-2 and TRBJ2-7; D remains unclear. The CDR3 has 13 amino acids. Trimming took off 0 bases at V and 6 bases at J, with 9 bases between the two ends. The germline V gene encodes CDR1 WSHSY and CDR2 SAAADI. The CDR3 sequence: CASSESTFGEQYF. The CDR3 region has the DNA TGCGCCAGCAGTGAGTCCACATTCGGCGAGCAGTACTTC.

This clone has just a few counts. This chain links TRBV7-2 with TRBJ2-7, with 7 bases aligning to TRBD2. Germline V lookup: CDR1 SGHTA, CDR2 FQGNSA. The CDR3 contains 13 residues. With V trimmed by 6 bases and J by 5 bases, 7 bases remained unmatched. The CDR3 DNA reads TGTGCCAGCAGAGCGGGGTCCAGGAACGAGCAGTACTTC. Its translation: CASRAGSRNEQYF.

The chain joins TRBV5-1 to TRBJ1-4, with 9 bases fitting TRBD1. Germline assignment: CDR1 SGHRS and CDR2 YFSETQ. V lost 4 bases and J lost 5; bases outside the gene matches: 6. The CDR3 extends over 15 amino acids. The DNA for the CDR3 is TGCGCCAGCAGCAGCTCCGGGACAGGGAATGAAAAACTGTTTTTT. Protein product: CASSSSGTGNEKLFF.

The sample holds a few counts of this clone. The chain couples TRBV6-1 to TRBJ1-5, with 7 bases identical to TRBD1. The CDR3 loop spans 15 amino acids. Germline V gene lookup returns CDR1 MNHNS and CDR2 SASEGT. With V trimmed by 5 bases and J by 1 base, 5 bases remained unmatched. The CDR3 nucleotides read TGTGCCAGCAGTCTTCCGGGACAGAGCAATCAGCCCCAGCATTTT. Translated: CASSLPGQSNQPQHF.

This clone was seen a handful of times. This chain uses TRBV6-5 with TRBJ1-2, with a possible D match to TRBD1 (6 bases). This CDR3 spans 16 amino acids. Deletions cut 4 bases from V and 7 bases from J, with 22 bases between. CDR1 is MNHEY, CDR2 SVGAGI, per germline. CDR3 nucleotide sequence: TGTGCCAGCAGTTCCGAATACAGGGCAGCAAGTAGTGGCTACACCTTC. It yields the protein CASSSEYRAASSGYTF.

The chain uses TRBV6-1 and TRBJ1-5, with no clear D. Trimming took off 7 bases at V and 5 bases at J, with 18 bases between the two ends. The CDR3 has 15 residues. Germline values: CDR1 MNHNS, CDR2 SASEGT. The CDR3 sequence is CASNQLGSLDQPQHF. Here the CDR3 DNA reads TGTGCCAGCAACCAGCTCGGATCCTTGGATCAGCCCCAGCATTTT.

The CDR3 DNA is TGTGCCTGGACAGGACAACATAATTCACCCCTCCACTTT. This encodes CAWTGQHNSPLHF. The rearrangement uses TRBV30 and TRBJ1-6; TRBD1 is a possible D gene (5 bases). V shed 4 bases and J shed 5 bases, with 9 bases lying between them. The CDR3 sequence is 13 residues long. The germline V gene encodes CDR1 GTSNPN and CDR2 SVGIG (reference sequence).

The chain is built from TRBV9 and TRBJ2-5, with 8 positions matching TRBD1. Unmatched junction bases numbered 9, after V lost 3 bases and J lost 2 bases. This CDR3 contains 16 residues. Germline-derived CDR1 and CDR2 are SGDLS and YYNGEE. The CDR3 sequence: CASSANQGQGQETQYF. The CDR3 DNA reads TGTGCCAGCAGCGCCAACCAAGGACAGGGACAAGAGACCCAGTACTTC.

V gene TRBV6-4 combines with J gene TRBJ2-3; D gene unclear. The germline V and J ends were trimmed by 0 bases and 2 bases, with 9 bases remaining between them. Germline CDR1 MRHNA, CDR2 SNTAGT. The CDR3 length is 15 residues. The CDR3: CASSDSSQYTDTQYF. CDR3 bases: TGTGCCAGCAGTGACTCCTCACAGTACACAGATACGCAGTATTTT.

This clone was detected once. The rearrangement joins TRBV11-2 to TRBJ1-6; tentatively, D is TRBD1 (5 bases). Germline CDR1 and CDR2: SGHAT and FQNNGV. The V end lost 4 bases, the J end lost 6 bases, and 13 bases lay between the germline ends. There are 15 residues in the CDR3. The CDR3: CASSSPRGSNSPLHF. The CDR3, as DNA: TGTGCCAGCAGCTCCCCCCGGGGCAGTAATTCACCCCTCCACTTT. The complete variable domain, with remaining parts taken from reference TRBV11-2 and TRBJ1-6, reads EAGVAQSPRYKIIEKRQSVAFWCNPISGHATLYWYQQILGQGPKLLIQFQNNGVVDDSQLPKDRFSAERLKGVDSTLKIQPAKLEDSAVYLCASSSPRGSNSPLHFGNGTRLTVT.

In DNA, the CDR3 is TGTGCCAGCAGTGAGGTGGCTGAAGCTTTCTTT. Protein product: CASSEVAEAFF. This chain joins TRBV2 and TRBJ1-1; D gene ambiguous. Trimming took 3 bases from V and 6 from J, leaving 5 bases between them. This CDR3 spans 11 amino acids. Germline V gene data show CDR1 as SNHLY and CDR2 as FYNNEI.

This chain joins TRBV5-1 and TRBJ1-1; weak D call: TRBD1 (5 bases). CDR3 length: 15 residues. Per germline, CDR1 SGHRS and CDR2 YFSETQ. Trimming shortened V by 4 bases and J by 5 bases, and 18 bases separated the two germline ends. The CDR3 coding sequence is TGCGCCAGCAGCGTACAGGTGGGAGGTGGGACTGAAGCTTTCTTT. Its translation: CASSVQVGGGTEAFF.

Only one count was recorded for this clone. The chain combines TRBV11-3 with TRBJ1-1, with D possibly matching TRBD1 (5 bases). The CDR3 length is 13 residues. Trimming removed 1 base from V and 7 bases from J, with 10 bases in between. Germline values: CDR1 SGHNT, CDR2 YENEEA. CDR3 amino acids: CASSLGTGDEAFF. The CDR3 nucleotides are TGTGCCAGCAGCTTAGGGACGGGGGATGAAGCTTTCTTT. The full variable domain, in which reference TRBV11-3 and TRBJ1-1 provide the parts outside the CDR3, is EAGVVQSPRYKIIEKKQPVAFWCNPISGHNTLYWYLQNLGQGPELLIRYENEEAVDDSQLPKDRFSAERLKGVDSTLKIQPAELGDSAVYLCASSLGTGDEAFFGQGTRLTVV.

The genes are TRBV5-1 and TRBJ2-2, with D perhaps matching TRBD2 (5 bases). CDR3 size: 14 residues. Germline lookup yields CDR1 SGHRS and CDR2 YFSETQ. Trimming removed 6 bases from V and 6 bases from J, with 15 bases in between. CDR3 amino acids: CASNEARESGELFF. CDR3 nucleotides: TGCGCCAGCAATGAGGCCCGGGAATCCGGGGAGCTGTTTTTT.

The CDR3 loop reads CASSAPGGLYNEQFF. The DNA for the CDR3 is TGTGCCAGCAGCGCACCGGGGGGCCTGTACAATGAGCAGTTCTTC. The gene calls are TRBV5-5 and TRBJ2-1, with D possibly being TRBD2 (7 bases). The length of the CDR3 is 15 residues. The V end was cut by 4 bases, the J end by 4 bases, with 15 bases between. Per germline, CDR1 SGHKS and CDR2 YYEKEE (reference sequence). Full variable domain (missing parts from reference TRBV5-5 and TRBJ2-1): DAGVTQSPTHLIKTRGQQVTLRCSPISGHKSVSWYQQVLGQGPQFIFQYYEKEERGRGNFPDRFSARQFPNYSSELNVNALLLGDSALYLCASSAPGGLYNEQFFGPGTRLTVL.

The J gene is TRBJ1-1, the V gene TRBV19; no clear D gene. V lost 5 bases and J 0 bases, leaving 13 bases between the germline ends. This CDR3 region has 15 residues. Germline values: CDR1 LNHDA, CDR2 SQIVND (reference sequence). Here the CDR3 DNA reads TGTGCCAGTAGTTATCCGAGTGGGGTGAACACTGAAGCTTTCTTT. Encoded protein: CASSYPSGVNTEAFF. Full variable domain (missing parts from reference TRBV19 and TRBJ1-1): DGGITQSPKYLFRKEGQNVTLSCEQNLNHDAMYWYRQDPGQGLRLIYYSQIVNDFQKGDIAEGYSVSREKKESFPLTVTSAQKNPTAFYLCASSYPSGVNTEAFFGQGTRLTVV.

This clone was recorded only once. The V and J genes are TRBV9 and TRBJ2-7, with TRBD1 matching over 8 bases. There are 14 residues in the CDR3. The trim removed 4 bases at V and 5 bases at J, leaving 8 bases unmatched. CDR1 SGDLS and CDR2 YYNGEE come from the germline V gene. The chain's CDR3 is CASSLRGLLDEQYF. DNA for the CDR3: TGTGCCAGCAGCCTCAGGGGGCTACTGGACGAGCAGTACTTC.

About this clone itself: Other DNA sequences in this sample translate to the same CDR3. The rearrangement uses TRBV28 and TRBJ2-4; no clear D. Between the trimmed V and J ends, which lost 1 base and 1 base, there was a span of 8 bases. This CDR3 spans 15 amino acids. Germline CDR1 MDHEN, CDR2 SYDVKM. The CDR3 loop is CASSLYPLAKNIQYF. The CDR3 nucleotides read TGTGCCAGCAGTTTATACCCGCTCGCCAAAAACATTCAGTACTTC. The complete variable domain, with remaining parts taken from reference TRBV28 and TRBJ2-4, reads DVKVTQSSRYLVKRTGEKVFLECVQDMDHENMFWYRQDPGLGLRLIYFSYDVKMKEKGDIPEGYSVSREKKERFSLILESASTNQTSMYLCASSLYPLAKNIQYFGAGTRLSVL.

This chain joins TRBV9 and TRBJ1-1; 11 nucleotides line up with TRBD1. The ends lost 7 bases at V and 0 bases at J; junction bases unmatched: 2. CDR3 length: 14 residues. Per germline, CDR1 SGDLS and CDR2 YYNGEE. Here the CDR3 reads CASGQGAMNTEAFF. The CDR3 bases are TGTGCCAGCGGACAGGGGGCCATGAACACTGAAGCTTTCTTT.

The CDR3 DNA reads TGTGCCAGCAGCTTAGGAGAAGGGGCCAACGTCCTGACTTTC. Amino acids: CASSLGEGANVLTF. This chain joins TRBV7-9 and TRBJ2-6; the D is unclear. The CDR3 spans 14 residues. With 1 base removed from V and 4 bases from J, the gap between germline ends came to 5 bases. Germline assignment: CDR1 SEHNR and CDR2 FQNEAQ (reference sequence).

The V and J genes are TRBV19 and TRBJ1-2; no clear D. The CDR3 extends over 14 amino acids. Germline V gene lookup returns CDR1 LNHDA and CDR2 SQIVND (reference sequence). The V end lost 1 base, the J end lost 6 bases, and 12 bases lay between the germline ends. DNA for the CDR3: TGTGCCAGTAGTATAGTCGGAGCTTCAGATGGCTACACCTTC. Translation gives CASSIVGASDGYTF. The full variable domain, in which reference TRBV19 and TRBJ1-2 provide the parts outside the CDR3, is DGGITQSPKYLFRKEGQNVTLSCEQNLNHDAMYWYRQDPGQGLRLIYYSQIVNDFQKGDIAEGYSVSREKKESFPLTVTSAQKNPTAFYLCASSIVGASDGYTFGSGTRLTVV.

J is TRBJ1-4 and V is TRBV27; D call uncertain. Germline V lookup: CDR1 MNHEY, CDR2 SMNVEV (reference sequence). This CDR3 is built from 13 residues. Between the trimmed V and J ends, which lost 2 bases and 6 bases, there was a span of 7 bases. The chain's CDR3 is CASSLGRDEKLFF. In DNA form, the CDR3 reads TGTGCCAGCAGTTTAGGAAGAGATGAAAAACTGTTTTTT.

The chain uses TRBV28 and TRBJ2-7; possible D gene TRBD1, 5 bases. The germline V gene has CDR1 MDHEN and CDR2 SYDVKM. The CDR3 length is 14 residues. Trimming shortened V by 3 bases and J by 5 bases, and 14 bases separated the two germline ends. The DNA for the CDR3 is TGTGCCAGCAGTTTGGCAGGGAAGAATAACGAGCAGTACTTC. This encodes CASSLAGKNNEQYF.